This T cell receptor (beta chain) was obtained from a study of OX40 agonist ivuxolimab in advanced cancers. The length of the CDR3 is 14 residues. Sequenced by immunoSEQ multiplex PCR; TCRdb stores in-frame clones only, minus some. The repertoire holds about 80,000 clones, with roughly 91% as singletons. The J gene is TRBJ1-5, the V gene TRBV21-1. TRBV21-1 corresponds to a pseudogene. The TCR sequence derives from an adult with an advanced solid tumor such as melanoma, head and neck, liver or kidney cancer. Sequences were derived from CD4+ or CD8+ T cells sorted from blood, sampled in a trial of the OX40 agonist ivuxolimab. The CDR3 here is CASSRTHSNQPQHF. CDR3 DNA: TGTGCCAGCAGCAGGACGCATAGCAATCAGCCCCAGCATTTT.